This T cell receptor beta chain was captured in a study of cytomegalovirus exposure and HLA in healthy donors. Study observations and caveats: The study listed roughly 150 cytomegalovirus-associated TCR beta chains. Both high specificity and high sensitivity reportedly marked the classifier's diagnosis of cytomegalovirus status. Subsequent analysis showed first-cohort TCR clusters tending to co-occur in over a hundred validation repertoires.

With regard to this clone: Its specificity is not known.

The protocol was immunoSEQ multiplex PCR, while the TCRdb copy is restricted to in-frame clones and leaves out a portion. The sample has 250,000 to 350,000 clones, roughly 88% seen once. The source material was PBMCs. The TCR was taken from a woman between 18 and 30 years old in good health and CMV-seronegative.

CDR3 sequence: CASSHGTGSLHWRRTEAFF. CDR3 DNA: TGTGCCAGCAGCCACGGGACAGGGTCACTGCACTGGCGAAGGACTGAAGCTTTCTTT. The chain uses TRBV7-2 and TRBJ1-1, with 9 bases lining up with TRBD1. Germline V CDR1 and CDR2: SGHTA, FQGNSA. The CDR3 is 19 residues long. V dropped 5 bases and J dropped 5; count of bases not matched to a gene: 21.